In this sample, the clone carrying this TCR beta chain turned up a few times. What it recognizes is unknown. The CDR3 contains 15 residues. The germline V gene encodes CDR1 DFQATT and CDR2 SNEGSKA (reference sequence). Trimming at V came to 6 bases and at J to 3 bases, leaving 7 bases not matched to a gene. These data belong to a study of T-cell reconstitution after alpha-beta-depleted transplantation in children. Using unique molecular identifiers, the investigators prepared the TCRbeta library. MiXCR was run by TCRdb on the PCR reads, yielding one entry per CDR3 protein. The sample consists of hundreds of thousands of distinct CDR3 sequences, about an eighth of them appearing once. Broader study findings: Several hundred expanded graft clones reportedly gave rise to the alpha-beta T cells present about two months after transplant. Some patients owed their high day-60 TCRbeta diversity to surviving recipient T cells and thymic progenitors. When one year had passed after transplant, most T-cell counts and diversity came from newly produced T cells.

The chain links TRBV20-1 to TRBJ2-2; 10 bases are a match to TRBD2. The sequence came from a male patient younger than 18 who had a stem cell transplant for acute myeloid leukemia, so the T cells may come from the graft donor. Sequenced material: PBMCs, mostly from graft donor cells, taken 360 days after TCRalphabeta/CD19-depleted stem cell transplant. The CDR3 sequence is CSAPLAGPYTGELFF. The CDR3 nucleotides read TGCAGTGCCCCACTAGCGGGGCCCTACACCGGGGAGCTGTTTTTT.